This entry lists 30 T cell receptor beta chains sequenced from one sample in a study of neurological immune-mediated disorders. Using its own MiXCR run on the 5' RACE reads, TCRdb lists one record per CDR3 protein. This sample yields around 30,000 distinct CDR3 sequences, of which approximately 1.6% are seen a single time; around 9% belongs to the top ten. Sequenced input: PBMCs. These receptors were taken from a woman between 25 and 40 years old with multiple sclerosis.

The chain has TRBV25-1 and TRBJ1-1; 9 positions agree with TRBD1. After removal of 4 bases from V and 4 bases from J, the junction contained 1 base not matched to a gene. CDR1 and CDR2 from the germline V gene are MGHDK and SYGVNS. This CDR3 spans 13 amino acids. CDR3 nucleotides: TGTGCCAGCAGTGGGACAGGGGTCACTGAAGCTTTCTTT. Translated: CASSGTGVTEAFF. Together with reference TRBV25-1 and TRBJ1-1, the CDR3 gives the full variable domain: EADIYQTPRYLVIGTGKKITLECSQTMGHDKMYWYQQDPGMELHLIHYSYGVNSTEKGDLSSESTVSRIRTEHFPLTLESARPSHTSQYLCASSGTGVTEAFFGQGTRLTVV.

This clonotype was observed at least ten times. The J gene is TRBJ1-5, the V gene TRBV5-8; D ambiguous. The CDR3 runs to 16 residues. CDR1 SGHTS and CDR2 YDEGEE come from the germline V gene. Between the trimmed V and J ends, which lost 0 bases and 2 bases, there was a span of 12 bases. CDR3 DNA sequence: TGTGCCAGCAGCTTGGAGCAGGCGTATGGCAATCAGCCCCAGCATTTT. This sequence encodes CASSLEQAYGNQPQHF.

This clonotype has more than one count but fewer than ten. The chain uses TRBV12-3 or TRBV12-4 and TRBJ1-2; D is ambiguous. V lost 8 bases and J lost 2, with 15 bases in between. This CDR3 contains 14 residues. The CDR3 loop reads CASLYRRLNYGYTF. For the CDR3, the DNA is TGTGCCAGCCTTTACCGCAGGCTCAACTATGGCTACACCTTC.

This clonotype was detected ten times or more. The chain recombines TRBV6-2 or TRBV6-3 with TRBJ2-3, with 13 nucleotides matching TRBD2. V shed 6 bases, J shed 8 bases, and the junction held 8 bases outside the gene matches. CDR3 length: 15 amino acids. The germline V gene has CDR1 MNHEY and CDR2 SVGEGT. The CDR3 nucleotides read TGTGCCAGCAGCTCTACTAGCGGGGGGGCAGGTACGCAGTATTTT. Translating it yields CASSSTSGGAGTQYF.

This clonotype was recorded at least ten times. V usage is TRBV29-1 and J usage is TRBJ1-1; 7 nucleotides agree with TRBD1. The CDR3 sequence is 13 residues long. Looked up from germline, CDR1 is SQVTM and CDR2 is ANQGSEA. With 2 bases clipped from V and 10 bases from J, the junction kept 10 bases outside the gene matches. CDR3 DNA sequence: TGCAGCGTTGAAAAGGGGGTACAGGGGATAGCTTTCTTT. Its protein product is CSVEKGVQGIAFF. Based on the CDR3 plus reference TRBV29-1 and TRBJ1-1, the full variable domain is SAVISQKPSRDICQRGTSLTIQCQVDSQVTMMFWYRQQPGQSLTLIATANQGSEATYESGFVIDKFPISRPNLTFSTLTVSNMSPEDSSIYLCSVEKGVQGIAFFGQGTRLTVV.

This clonotype was detected many times. V gene TRBV10-3 combines with J gene TRBJ2-2, with 10 bases matching TRBD2. J was trimmed by 4 bases and V by 6 bases; bases with no gene match: 14. The CDR3 consists of 18 residues. Germline values: CDR1 ENHRY, CDR2 SYGVKD. This CDR3 reads CAISPRAAGGPGTGELFF. The CDR3 nucleotides read TGTGCCATCAGCCCTAGGGCAGCGGGGGGGCCGGGCACCGGGGAGCTGTTTTTT.

In this sample, this clonotype turned up many times. V gene TRBV6-6 combines with J gene TRBJ2-4; TRBD1 matches 10 bases. This CDR3 spans 14 amino acids. Trimming removed 6 bases from V and 8 bases from J; junction bases left unmatched: 7. The germline gives CDR1 MNHNY, CDR2 SVGAGI (reference sequence). CDR3 sequence reads: CASRQTGGGDIQYF. Written as DNA, the CDR3 is TGTGCCAGCAGACAGACAGGGGGCGGGGACATTCAGTACTTC.

This clonotype showed up many times. The genes are TRBV3-1 and TRBJ2-2, with D tentatively TRBD1 (6 bases). V lost 4 bases and J lost 4, with 10 bases in between. This CDR3 region has 14 residues. CDR1 and CDR2 from the germline V gene are LGHDT and YNNKEL (reference sequence). The CDR3 bases are TGTGCCAGCAGCCGGGACACACGCACCGGGGAGCTGTTTTTT. Protein: CASSRDTRTGELFF. Full variable domain (remainder filled in from reference TRBV3-1 and TRBJ2-2): DTAVSQTPKYLVTQMGNDKSIKCEQNLGHDTMYWYKQDSKKFLKIMFSYNNKELIINETVPNRFSPKSPDKAHLNLHINSLELGDSAVYFCASSRDTRTGELFFGEGSRLTVL.

This clonotype was counted many times. This chain joins TRBV5-1 and TRBJ2-1; D is perhaps TRBD1 (6 bases). Deletions cut 0 bases from V and 5 bases from J, with 12 bases between. The CDR3 totals 15 residues. CDR1 is SGHRS, CDR2 YFSETQ, per germline. For the CDR3, the DNA is TGCGCCAGCAGCTTGGGCGACAGGTACAACAATGAGCAGTTCTTC. Its protein product is CASSLGDRYNNEQFF.

This clonotype has ten or more counts. The V gene is TRBV6-5, the J gene TRBJ1-1; 8 nucleotides align to TRBD1. The J segment lost 1 base and the V segment lost 10 bases, leaving 8 bases of the junction unmatched. In germline, CDR1 is MNHEY, CDR2 SVGAGI. The CDR3 consists of 14 residues. CDR3 amino acids: CAISLDRANTEAFF. The DNA of the CDR3 is TGTGCCATCTCGTTGGACAGGGCGAACACTGAAGCTTTCTTT.

In this sample, this clonotype turned up many times. The chain couples TRBV20-1 to TRBJ2-7, with a weak D call TRBD2 (5 bases). CDR1 is DFQATT and CDR2 is SNEGSKA in the germline V gene (reference sequence). Trimming stripped 3 bases from V and 6 bases from J, with 15 bases between. The CDR3 runs 13 residues. In nucleotides, the CDR3 is TGCAGTGCTAGCCGTCGAGAGGGTGGCGAGCAGTACTTC. Protein product: CSASRREGGEQYF.

This clonotype was seen many times. The genes are TRBV5-1 and TRBJ2-5; 9 positions match TRBD2. The CDR3 is made up of 16 amino acids. CDR1 is SGHRS, CDR2 YFSETQ, per germline. J was trimmed by 2 bases and V by 1 base; bases with no gene match: 6. CDR3 amino acids: CASSLISGGFQETQYF. The CDR3, as DNA: TGCGCCAGCAGCTTGATTAGCGGGGGATTTCAAGAGACCCAGTACTTC.

There are many counts of this clonotype. The genes are TRBV11-3 and TRBJ2-2; TRBD1 might be the D (6 bases). The CDR3 loop spans 16 amino acids. V lost 2 bases and J 7 bases, leaving 17 bases between the germline ends. Germline V gives CDR1 SGHNT, CDR2 YENEEA. In nucleotides, the CDR3 is TGTGCCAGCAGCTTATCCACCCAGGGGCGTATCGGGGAGCTGTTTTTT. Its translation: CASSLSTQGRIGELFF.

This clonotype was counted many times. The chain is built from TRBV28 and TRBJ2-7, with D perhaps TRBD2 (5 bases). The CDR3 sequence is 12 residues long. Trimming removed 7 bases from V and 1 base from J, with 8 bases in between. Germline-derived CDR1 and CDR2 are MDHEN and SYDVKM. CDR3 in amino acids: CASKEGSYEQYF. The CDR3 bases are TGTGCCAGCAAAGAGGGTTCCTACGAGCAGTACTTC.

This clonotype came up many times. The V call is TRBV3-1, the J call TRBJ2-2, with D perhaps matching TRBD2 (5 bases). The CDR3 sequence is 13 residues long. Germline V CDR1 and CDR2: LGHDT, YNNKEL (reference sequence). V gave up 1 base and J gave up 6 bases, with 6 bases separating them. CDR3 in DNA: TGTGCCAGCAGCCAAGCGGGGTCCGGGGAGCTGTTTTTT. Amino acids: CASSQAGSGELFF.

This clonotype came up many times. The chain recombines TRBV27 with TRBJ2-5; D unresolved. Germline V gene sequence: CDR1 MNHEY, CDR2 SMNVEV (reference sequence). The V gene lost 4 bases and the J gene lost 1 base, with 13 bases spanning the gap. The CDR3 runs 15 residues. The chain's CDR3 is CASSSLWQAQETQYF. DNA of the CDR3: TGTGCCAGCAGTTCCCTGTGGCAGGCCCAAGAGACCCAGTACTTC.

This clonotype was counted many times. The CDR3, as DNA: TGTGCCAGCAGTTTAGCGTTTGGGCGGTCACAGCATTTT. This translates into CASSLAFGRSQHF. This chain connects TRBV12-3 or TRBV12-4 to TRBJ1-5; D is ambiguous. V lost 0 bases and J lost 13, with 13 bases in between. The CDR3 runs 13 residues.

This clonotype was picked up many times. The chain has TRBV7-2 and TRBJ1-5, with D perhaps TRBD1 (6 bases). Trimming took 1 base from V and 6 from J, leaving 13 bases between them. This CDR3 has 15 residues. CDR1 SGHTA and CDR2 FQGNSA come from the germline V gene. CDR3 in DNA: TGTGCCAGCAGCTTAGATACAGGGAAGGGTCAGCCCCAGCATTTT. Amino acid sequence: CASSLDTGKGQPQHF. The full variable domain, in which reference TRBV7-2 and TRBJ1-5 provide the parts outside the CDR3, is GAGVSQSPSNKVTEKGKDVELRCDPISGHTALYWYRQSLGQGLEFLIYFQGNSAPDKSGLPSDRFSAERTGGSVSTLTIQRTQQEDSAVYLCASSLDTGKGQPQHFGDGTRLSIL.

This clonotype was seen repeatedly, ten times or more. CDR3 DNA sequence: TGTGCCAGCAGCCAAAGACAGATCTATGGCTACACCTTC. Translation gives CASSQRQIYGYTF. The chain links TRBV3-1 to TRBJ1-2, with a weak D call TRBD1 (5 bases). Trimming removed 2 bases at V and 4 bases at J, with 8 bases between. Germline CDR1 and CDR2: LGHDT and YNNKEL (reference sequence). CDR3 size: 13 residues.

In its sample, this clonotype was seen many times. The V gene is TRBV5-1, the J gene TRBJ2-2; TRBD2 agrees at 8 bases. J was trimmed by 2 bases and V by 0 bases; bases with no gene match: 3. The germline V gene encodes CDR1 SGHRS and CDR2 YFSETQ. There are 16 residues in the CDR3. The CDR3 is CASSLARGGNTGELFF. CDR3 DNA: TGCGCCAGCAGCTTGGCCCGGGGGGGCAACACCGGGGAGCTGTTTTTT. Variable domain in full (rest from reference TRBV5-1 and TRBJ2-2): KAGVTQTPRYLIKTRGQQVTLSCSPISGHRSVSWYQQTPGQGLQFLFEYFSETQRNKGNFPGRFSGRQFSNSRSEMNVSTLELGDSALYLCASSLARGGNTGELFFGEGSRLTVL.

The sample holds many counts of this clonotype. This sequence joins TRBV20-1 and TRBJ2-1; D possibly corresponds to TRBD2 (5 bases). V was shortened by 2 bases and J by 2 bases, with 13 bases between the two germline ends. CDR1 DFQATT and CDR2 SNEGSKA come from the germline V gene (reference sequence). CDR3 length equals 15 residues. The CDR3 bases are TGCAGTGCTAGACCATGGACTGGCACCTACAATGAGCAGTTCTTC. Translation gives CSARPWTGTYNEQFF.

Many counts were recorded for this clonotype. The CDR3 protein is CASSSRSGGSTDTQYF. CDR3 DNA: TGTGCCAGCAGCTCCCGTAGCGGGGGTAGCACAGATACGCAGTATTTT. The rearrangement joins TRBV7-2 to TRBJ2-3; 9 bases match TRBD2. The CDR3 extends over 16 amino acids. The V segment lost 4 bases and the J segment 0 bases; nucleotides outside the gene matches: 5. Germline V lookup: CDR1 SGHTA, CDR2 FQGNSA.

This clonotype was observed at least ten times. The V gene is TRBV7-6, the J gene TRBJ1-1, with a possible D match to TRBD1 (5 bases). Germline loops: CDR1 SGHVS, CDR2 FNYEAQ. V lost 0 bases and J 8 bases, leaving 10 bases between the germline ends. The CDR3 covers 13 residues. The CDR3 is CASSLALPGEAFF. CDR3 sequence (DNA): TGTGCCAGCAGCTTAGCACTACCAGGGGAAGCTTTCTTT. Looking up the rest from reference TRBV7-6 and TRBJ1-1 gives the full variable domain: GAGVSQSPRYKVTKRGQDVALRCDPISGHVSLYWYRQALGQGPEFLTYFNYEAQQDKSGLPNDRFSAERPEGSISTLTIQRTEQRDSAMYRCASSLALPGEAFFGQGTRLTVV.

This clonotype was seen a few times. The CDR3 sequence: CASSLTSSSGEQYF. The CDR3 coding sequence is TGTGCCAGCAGCCTGACTAGCTCTTCGGGGGAGCAGTACTTC. The V call is TRBV6-2 or TRBV6-3, the J call TRBJ2-7; 7 bases are shared with TRBD2. V was clipped by 6 bases and J by 7 bases; unmatched bases: 12. Germline V gene sequence: CDR1 MNHEY, CDR2 SVGEGT. This CDR3 has 14 residues.

This clonotype was observed at least ten times. The chain links TRBV20-1 to TRBJ2-7, with 10 positions matching TRBD2. Trimming took 0 bases from V and 2 from J; bases not matched to a gene: 7. Germline V CDR1 and CDR2: DFQATT, SNEGSKA (reference sequence). The CDR3 has 16 amino acids. The CDR3 loop is CSARDLSGGAPYEQYF. For the CDR3, the DNA is TGCAGTGCTAGAGATTTGAGCGGGGGGGCTCCCTACGAGCAGTACTTC.

This clonotype was seen many times. The rearrangement joins TRBV7-2 to TRBJ2-5, with D unclear. Trimming shortened V by 5 bases and J by 0 bases, and 10 bases separated the two germline ends. The CDR3 has 14 amino acids. Germline V CDR1 and CDR2: SGHTA, FQGNSA. CDR3 sequence (DNA): TGTGCCAGCAGCCAAGATTTGTACCAAGAGACCCAGTACTTC. Residues: CASSQDLYQETQYF.

This clonotype was recorded at least ten times. The V call is TRBV29-1, the J call TRBJ2-5, with TRBD2 matching 9 bases. The CDR3 loop spans 15 amino acids. J was trimmed by 3 bases and V by 6 bases; bases with no gene match: 11. Germline V lookup: CDR1 SQVTM, CDR2 ANQGSEA. CDR3 residues: CSVPPGLAFEETQYF. For the CDR3, the DNA is TGCAGCGTGCCCCCGGGACTAGCTTTTGAAGAGACCCAGTACTTC.

This clonotype was recorded many times. The V and J genes are TRBV5-5 and TRBJ2-5; D is unclear. The CDR3 is made up of 13 amino acids. Deletions cut 4 bases from V and 5 bases from J, with 12 bases between. In germline, CDR1 is SGHKS, CDR2 YYEKEE (reference sequence). The CDR3: CASSPGSEETQYF. Written as DNA, the CDR3 is TGTGCCAGCAGCCCTGGGTCGGAGGAGACCCAGTACTTC.

This clonotype was counted at least ten times. The chain recombines TRBV12-3 or TRBV12-4 with TRBJ1-3; no clear D gene. The germline V and J ends were trimmed by 3 bases and 0 bases, with 9 bases remaining between them. The CDR3 is made up of 15 amino acids. Written as DNA, the CDR3 is TGTGCCAGCAGTTTGAGCGGAAGCTCTGGAAACACCATATATTTT. Translation: CASSLSGSSGNTIYF.

This clonotype showed up many times. This chain links TRBV7-9 with TRBJ2-3; D tentatively fits TRBD1 or TRBD2 (5 bases each). CDR1 and CDR2 (germline): SEHNR, FQNEAQ (reference sequence). V lost 4 bases and J 6 bases, leaving 5 bases between the germline ends. The CDR3 is 11 residues long. CDR3 in DNA: TGTGCCAGCAGCTGGGGGGATACGCAGTATTTT. It specifies CASSWGDTQYF. The full variable domain, with the rest looked up from reference TRBV7-9 and TRBJ2-3, is DTGVSQNPRHKITKRGQNVTFRCDPISEHNRLYWYRQTLGQGPEFLTYFQNEAQLEKSRLLSDRFSAERPKGSFSTLEIQRTEQGDSAMYLCASSWGDTQYFGPGTRLTVL.